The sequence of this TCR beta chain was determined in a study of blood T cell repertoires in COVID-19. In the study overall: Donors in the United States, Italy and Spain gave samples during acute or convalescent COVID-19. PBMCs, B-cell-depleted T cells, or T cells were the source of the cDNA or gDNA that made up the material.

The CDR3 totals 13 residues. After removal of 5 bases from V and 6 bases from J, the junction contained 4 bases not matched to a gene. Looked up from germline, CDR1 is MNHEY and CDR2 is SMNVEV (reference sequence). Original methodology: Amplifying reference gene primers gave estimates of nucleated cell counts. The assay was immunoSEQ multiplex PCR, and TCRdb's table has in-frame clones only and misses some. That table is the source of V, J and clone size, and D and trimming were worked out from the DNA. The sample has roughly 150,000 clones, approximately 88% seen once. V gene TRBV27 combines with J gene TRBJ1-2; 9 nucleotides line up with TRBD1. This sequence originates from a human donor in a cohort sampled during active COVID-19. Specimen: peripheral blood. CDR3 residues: CASSAGQGDGYTF. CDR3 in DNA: TGTGCCAGCAGTGCGGGACAGGGAGATGGCTACACCTTC.